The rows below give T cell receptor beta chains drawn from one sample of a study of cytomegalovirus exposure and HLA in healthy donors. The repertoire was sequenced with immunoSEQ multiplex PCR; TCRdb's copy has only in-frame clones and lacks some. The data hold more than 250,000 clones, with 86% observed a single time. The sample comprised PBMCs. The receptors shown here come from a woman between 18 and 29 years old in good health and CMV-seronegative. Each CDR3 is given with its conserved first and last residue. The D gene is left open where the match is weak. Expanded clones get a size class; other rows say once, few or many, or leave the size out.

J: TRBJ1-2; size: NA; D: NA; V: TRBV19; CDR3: CASSIGGGSYGYTF; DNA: TGTGCCAGTAGTATAGGCGGCGGATCCTATGGCTACACCTTC
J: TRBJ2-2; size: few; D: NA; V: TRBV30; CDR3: CAWSHLGSNTGELFF; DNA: TGTGCCTGGAGTCACCTCGGGAGTAACACCGGGGAGCTGTTTTTT
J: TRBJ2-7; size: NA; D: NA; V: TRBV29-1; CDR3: CSVVGQGYEQYF; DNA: TGCAGCGTTGTCGGGCAGGGCTACGAGCAGTACTTC
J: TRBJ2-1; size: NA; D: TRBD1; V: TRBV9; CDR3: CASSQPGQGARRGYNEQFF; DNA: TGTGCCAGCAGCCAACCGGGACAGGGGGCCCGTAGGGGATACAATGAGCAGTTCTTC
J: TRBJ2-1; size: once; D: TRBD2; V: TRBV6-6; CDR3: CASTVGGDVYNEQFF; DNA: TGTGCCAGCACCGTGGGGGGGGACGTCTACAATGAGCAGTTCTTC
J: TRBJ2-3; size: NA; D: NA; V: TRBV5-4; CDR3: CASSLARGRSTDTQYF; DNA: TGTGCCAGCAGCTTGGCCAGAGGGAGAAGCACAGATACGCAGTATTTT
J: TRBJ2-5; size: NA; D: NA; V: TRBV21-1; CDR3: CASSTPDSSETQYF; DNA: TGTGCCAGCAGCACGCCCGACAGTTCCGAGACCCAGTACTTC
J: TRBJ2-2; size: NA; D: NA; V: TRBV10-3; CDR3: CAISEWAGTGELFF; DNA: TGTGCCATCAGTGAGTGGGCAGGAACCGGGGAGCTGTTTTTT
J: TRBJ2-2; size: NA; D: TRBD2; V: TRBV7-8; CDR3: CASSLPGGRTGELFF; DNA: TGTGCCAGCAGCCTACCCGGGGGGAGGACCGGGGAGCTGTTTTTT
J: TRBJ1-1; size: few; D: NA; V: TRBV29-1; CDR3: CSATGTLMNTEAFF; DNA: TGCAGCGCTACAGGAACCCTAATGAACACTGAAGCTTTCTTT
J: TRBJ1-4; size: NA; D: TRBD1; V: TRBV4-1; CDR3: CASSQGDREGEKLFF; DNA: TGCGCCAGCAGCCAGGGAGACAGGGAAGGCGAAAAACTGTTTTTT
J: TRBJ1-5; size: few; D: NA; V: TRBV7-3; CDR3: CASSFGGQPQHF; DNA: TGTGCCAGCAGCTTCGGGGGTCAGCCCCAGCATTTT
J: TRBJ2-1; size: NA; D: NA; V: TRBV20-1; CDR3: CSARLSHEQFF; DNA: TGCAGTGCTCGACTGTCCCATGAGCAGTTCTTC
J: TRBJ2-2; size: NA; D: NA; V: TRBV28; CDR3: CASSLIRGFGELFF; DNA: TGTGCCAGCAGTTTAATTCGAGGGTTCGGGGAGCTGTTTTTT
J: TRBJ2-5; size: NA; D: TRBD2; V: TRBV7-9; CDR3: CASSLGLAVQETQYF; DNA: TGTGCCAGCAGCTTAGGACTAGCGGTACAAGAGACCCAGTACTTC
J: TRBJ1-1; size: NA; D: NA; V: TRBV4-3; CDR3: CASSQEEGGVTEAFF; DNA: TGCGCCAGCAGCCAAGAAGAAGGGGGGGTGACTGAAGCTTTCTTT
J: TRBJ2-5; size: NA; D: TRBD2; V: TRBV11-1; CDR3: CASRKTGLAEETQYF; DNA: TGTGCCAGCAGAAAGACCGGACTAGCGGAAGAGACCCAGTACTTC
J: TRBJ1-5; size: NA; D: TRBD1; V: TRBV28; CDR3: CASSLTQGGQPQHF; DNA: TGTGCCAGCAGTTTGACACAGGGGGGTCAGCCCCAGCATTTT
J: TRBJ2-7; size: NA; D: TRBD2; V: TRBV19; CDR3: CASSMGEGGPPAEQYF; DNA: TGTGCCAGTAGTATGGGGGAGGGAGGGCCACCTGCCGAGCAGTACTTC
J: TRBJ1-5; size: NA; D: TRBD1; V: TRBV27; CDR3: CASSKIDRDQPQHF; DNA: TGTGCCAGCAGTAAAATAGACAGGGATCAGCCCCAGCATTTT
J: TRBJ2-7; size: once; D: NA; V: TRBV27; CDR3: CASSLGQGPYEQYF; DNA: TGTGCCAGCAGTTTAGGGCAGGGCCCCTACGAGCAGTACTTC
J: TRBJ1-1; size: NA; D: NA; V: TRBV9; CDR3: CASSVADTVTEAFF; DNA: TGTGCCAGCAGCGTAGCTGATACGGTTACTGAAGCTTTCTTT
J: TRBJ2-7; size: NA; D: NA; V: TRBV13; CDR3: CASSLGAVEQYF; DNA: TGTGCCAGCAGCTTAGGAGCCGTTGAGCAGTACTTC
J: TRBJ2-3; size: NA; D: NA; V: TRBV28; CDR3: CASLATSTDTQYF; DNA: TGTGCCAGCCTAGCGACTAGCACAGATACGCAGTATTTT
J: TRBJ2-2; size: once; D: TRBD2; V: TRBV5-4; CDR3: CASSGGAGAGTGELFF; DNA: TGTGCCAGCAGCGGCGGGGCGGGAGCGGGGACCGGGGAGCTGTTTTTT
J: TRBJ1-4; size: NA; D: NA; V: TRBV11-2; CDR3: CASSLAGSNEKLFF; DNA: TGTGCCAGCAGCTTAGCGGGGAGTAATGAAAAACTGTTTTTT
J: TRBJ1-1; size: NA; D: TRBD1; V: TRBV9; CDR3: CASSVQGATEAFF; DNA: TGTGCCAGCAGCGTCCAGGGGGCCACTGAAGCTTTCTTT
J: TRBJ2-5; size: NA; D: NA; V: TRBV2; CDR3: CASSESSRGQETQYF; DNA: TGTGCCAGCAGTGAATCGAGCAGGGGCCAGGAGACCCAGTACTTC
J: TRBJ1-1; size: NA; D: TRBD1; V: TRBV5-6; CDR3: CASVGRTGTEAFF; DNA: TGTGCCAGCGTGGGGCGGACAGGAACTGAAGCTTTCTTT
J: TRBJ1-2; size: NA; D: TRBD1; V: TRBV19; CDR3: CASRIGQGGYGYTF; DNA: TGTGCCAGTAGGATCGGACAGGGGGGCTATGGCTACACCTTC
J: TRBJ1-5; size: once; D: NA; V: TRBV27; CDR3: CASGSPSEINQPQHF; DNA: TGTGCCAGCGGTTCACCCTCAGAAATAAATCAGCCCCAGCATTTT
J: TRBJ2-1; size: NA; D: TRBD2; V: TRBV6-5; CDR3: CASNRLAGGLNEQFF; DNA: TGTGCCAGCAACAGACTAGCGGGAGGTCTAAATGAGCAGTTCTTC
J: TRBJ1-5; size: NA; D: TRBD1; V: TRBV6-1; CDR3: CASSSDRANQPQHF; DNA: TGTGCCAGCAGCTCCGACAGGGCTAATCAGCCCCAGCATTTT
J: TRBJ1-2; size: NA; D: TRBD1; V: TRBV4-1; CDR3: CASSGRQGGYGYTF; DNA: TGCGCCAGCAGCGGCCGACAGGGCGGCTATGGCTACACCTTC
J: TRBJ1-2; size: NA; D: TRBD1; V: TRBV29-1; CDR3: CSVPDREVTNYGYTF; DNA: TGCAGCGTACCCGACAGGGAGGTAACTAACTATGGCTACACCTTC
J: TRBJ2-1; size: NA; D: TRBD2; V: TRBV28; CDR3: CASPDPASGGYNEQFF; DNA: TGTGCCAGCCCCGACCCGGCTAGCGGGGGGTACAATGAGCAGTTCTTC
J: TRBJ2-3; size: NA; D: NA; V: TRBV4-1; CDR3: CASSLSDTQYF; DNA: TGCGCCAGCAGCCTTAGCGATACGCAGTATTTT
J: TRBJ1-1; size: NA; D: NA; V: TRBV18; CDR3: CASSPSQNTEAFF; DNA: TGTGCCAGCTCACCCAGTCAGAACACTGAAGCTTTCTTT
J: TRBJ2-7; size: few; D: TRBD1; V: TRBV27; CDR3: CASTGRTGSSYEQYF; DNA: TGTGCCAGCACTGGTCGGACAGGCTCATCCTACGAGCAGTACTTC
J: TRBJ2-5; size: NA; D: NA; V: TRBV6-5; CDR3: CASSSAERQETQYF; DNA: TGTGCCAGCAGTTCCGCCGAGCGGCAAGAGACCCAGTACTTC
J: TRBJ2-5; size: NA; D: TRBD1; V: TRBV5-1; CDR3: CASSTGQGGTQYF; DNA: TGCGCCAGCAGCACCGGACAGGGTGGGACCCAGTACTTC
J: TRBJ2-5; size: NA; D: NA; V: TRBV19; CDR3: CASSPPGVQETQYF; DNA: TGTGCCAGTAGTCCGCCAGGGGTCCAAGAGACCCAGTACTTC
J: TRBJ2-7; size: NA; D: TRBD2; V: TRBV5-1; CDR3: CASSGETSGSPLYF; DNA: TGCGCCAGCAGCGGGGAGACTAGCGGGAGCCCTCTTTACTTC
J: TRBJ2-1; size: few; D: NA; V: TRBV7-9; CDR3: CASSLREQFF; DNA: TGTGCCAGCAGCTTACGTGAGCAGTTCTTC
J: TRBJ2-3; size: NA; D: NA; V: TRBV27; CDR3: CASRPLEPNTQYF; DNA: TGTGCCAGCAGGCCACTAGAACCGAATACGCAGTATTTT
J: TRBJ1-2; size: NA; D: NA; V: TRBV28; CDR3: CASSFVSYGYTF; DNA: TGTGCCAGCAGTTTCGTCAGTTATGGCTACACCTTC
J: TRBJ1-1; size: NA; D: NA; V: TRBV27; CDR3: CASVTVEGTEAFF; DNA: TGTGCCAGCGTGACCGTGGAGGGCACTGAAGCTTTCTTT
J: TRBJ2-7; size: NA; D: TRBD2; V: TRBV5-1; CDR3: CASSLGDQLAGGQYF; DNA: TGCGCCAGCAGCTTGGGAGATCAACTAGCGGGAGGGCAGTACTTC
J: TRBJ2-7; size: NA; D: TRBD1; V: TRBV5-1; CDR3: CASREGTGTYEQYF; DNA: TGCGCCAGCAGGGAAGGGACAGGGACCTACGAGCAGTACTTC
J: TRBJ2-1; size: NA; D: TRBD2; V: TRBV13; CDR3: CASSVLAGGPLDNEQFF; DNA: TGTGCCAGCAGCGTTCTAGCGGGAGGGCCGTTGGACAATGAGCAGTTCTTC
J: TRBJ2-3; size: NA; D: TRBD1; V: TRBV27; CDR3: CASSNPPRDRGGTQYF; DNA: TGTGCCAGCAGTAACCCCCCCCGAGACAGGGGAGGTACGCAGTATTTT
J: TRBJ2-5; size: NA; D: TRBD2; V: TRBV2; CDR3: CASRRAGQETQYF; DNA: TGTGCCAGCAGGAGAGCGGGGCAAGAGACCCAGTACTTC
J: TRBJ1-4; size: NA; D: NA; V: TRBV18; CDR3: CASSPTDRTNEKLFF; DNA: TGTGCCAGCTCACCGACCGACAGAACTAATGAAAAACTGTTTTTT
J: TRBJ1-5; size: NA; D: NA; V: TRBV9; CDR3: CASSVLGEGPQHF; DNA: TGTGCCAGCAGCGTTTTGGGTGAGGGGCCCCAGCATTTT
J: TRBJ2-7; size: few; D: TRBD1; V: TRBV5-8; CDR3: CASTSGQGNEQYF; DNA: TGTGCCAGCACCTCGGGACAGGGGAACGAGCAGTACTTC